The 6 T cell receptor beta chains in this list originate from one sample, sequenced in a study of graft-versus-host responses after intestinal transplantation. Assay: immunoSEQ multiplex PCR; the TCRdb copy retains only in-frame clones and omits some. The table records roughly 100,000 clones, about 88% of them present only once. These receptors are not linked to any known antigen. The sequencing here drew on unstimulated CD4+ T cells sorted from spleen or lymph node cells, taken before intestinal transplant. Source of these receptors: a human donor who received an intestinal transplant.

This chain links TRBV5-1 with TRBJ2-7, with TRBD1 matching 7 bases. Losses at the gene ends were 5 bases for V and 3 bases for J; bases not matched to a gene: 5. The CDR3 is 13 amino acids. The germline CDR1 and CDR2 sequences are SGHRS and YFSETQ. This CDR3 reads CASSWDSIYEQYF. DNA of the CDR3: TGCGCCAGCAGTTGGGACAGCATCTACGAGCAGTACTTC.

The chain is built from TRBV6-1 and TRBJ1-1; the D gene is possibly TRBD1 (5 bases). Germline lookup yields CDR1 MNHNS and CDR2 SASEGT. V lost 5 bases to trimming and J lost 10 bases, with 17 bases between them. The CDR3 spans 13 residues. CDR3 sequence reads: CASSLTGFRAAFF. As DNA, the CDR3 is TGTGCCAGCAGTTTAACAGGCTTTAGGGCAGCTTTCTTT.

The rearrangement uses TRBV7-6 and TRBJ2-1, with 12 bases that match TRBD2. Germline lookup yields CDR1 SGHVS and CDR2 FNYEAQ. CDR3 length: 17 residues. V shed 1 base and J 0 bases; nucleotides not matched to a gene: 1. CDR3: CASSLGLAGASYNEQFF. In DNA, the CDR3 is TGTGCCAGCAGCTTAGGACTAGCGGGAGCCTCCTACAATGAGCAGTTCTTC.

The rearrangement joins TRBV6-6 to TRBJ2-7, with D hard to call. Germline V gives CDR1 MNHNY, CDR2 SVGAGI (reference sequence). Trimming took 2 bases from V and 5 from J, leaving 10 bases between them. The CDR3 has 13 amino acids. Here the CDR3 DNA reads TGTGCCAGCAGTTACCCCCCGGACCACGAGCAGTACTTC. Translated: CASSYPPDHEQYF.

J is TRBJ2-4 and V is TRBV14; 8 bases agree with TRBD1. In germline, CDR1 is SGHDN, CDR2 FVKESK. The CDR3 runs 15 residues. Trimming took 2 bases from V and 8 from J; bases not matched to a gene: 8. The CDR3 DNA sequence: TGTGCCAGCAGCCAACGACAGGGGATGTCGGACATTCAGTACTTC. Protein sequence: CASSQRQGMSDIQYF.

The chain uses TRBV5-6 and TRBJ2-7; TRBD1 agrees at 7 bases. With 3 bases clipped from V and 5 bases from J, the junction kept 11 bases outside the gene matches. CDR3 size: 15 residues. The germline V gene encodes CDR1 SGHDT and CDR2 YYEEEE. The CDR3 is CASSWRGGQFHEQYF. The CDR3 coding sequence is TGTGCCAGCAGCTGGCGAGGGGGCCAGTTCCACGAGCAGTACTTC.